The rows below give T cell receptor beta chains drawn from one sample of a study of T cell responses to AZD1222 COVID-19 vaccine. Data came from immunoSEQ multiplex PCR; TCRdb stores just in-frame clones and leaves some out. This table has roughly 150,000 clones, around 89% appearing once. Specimen: peripheral blood, collected on day 0 of AZD1222 vaccination. All receptors come from an adult in good health. The CDR3 runs from the conserved cysteine through the conserved F or W. D genes are given only for firm matches. Size values are once, few and many counts, or a class for expanded clones, and some rows have none.

J gene	clone size	V gene	D gene	CDR3 DNA	CDR3 protein
TRBJ2-7	.	TRBV29-1	.	TGCAGCGGTGACGTTCAGCTCCAACCCTACGAGCAGTACTTC	CSGDVQLQPYEQYF
TRBJ1-1	.	TRBV20-1	.	TGCAGTGCTAGAGCTTACAGTGAAGCTTTCTTT	CSARAYSEAFF
TRBJ1-6	once	TRBV6-1	.	TGTGCCAGCAGTGAAGAGATCGCTGGGGCCCTCCACTTT	CASSEEIAGALHF
TRBJ1-4	.	TRBV3-1/TRBV3-2	.	TGTGCCAGCAGCCAAGAAAGAGTCAGGACTAATGAAAAACTGTTTTTT	CASSQERVRTNEKLFF
TRBJ2-3	few	TRBV6-4	TRBD2	TGTGCCAGCAGGGGGACTAGCGGGGACACAGATACGCAGTATTTT	CASRGTSGDTDTQYF
TRBJ1-4	.	TRBV28	.	TGTGCCAGCAGATTATCTGAAAAACTGTTTTTT	CASRLSEKLFF
TRBJ1-1	.	TRBV30	.	TGTGCCTGGGGTGGTATGGGCACTGAAGCTTTCTTT	CAWGGMGTEAFF
TRBJ2-1	.	TRBV28	.	TGTGCCAGCAGTCTTCCACATAGCTCCTACAATGAGCAGTTCTTC	CASSLPHSSYNEQFF
TRBJ2-3	.	TRBV6-5	.	TGTGCCAGCGGCGATACAGGGAACACAGATACGCAGTATTTT	CASGDTGNTDTQYF
TRBJ1-3	.	TRBV19	.	TGTGCCAGTAGTATCCCGTTCGGCGAGCGCTCTGGAAACACCATATATTTT	CASSIPFGERSGNTIYF
TRBJ2-7	.	TRBV9	.	TGTGCCAGCAGCGTAGGACAGGGACTCTCCTACGAGCAGTACTTC	CASSVGQGLSYEQYF
TRBJ2-7	.	TRBV5-1	.	TGCGCCAGCAGCTTGGAAGGGTACGAGCAGTACTTC	CASSLEGYEQYF
TRBJ1-5	.	TRBV7-9	.	TGTGCCAGCACCGATACCCACACAGGGCAAAATCAGCCCCAGCATTTT	CASTDTHTGQNQPQHF
TRBJ1-1	.	TRBV11-2	TRBD1	TGTGCCAGCAGCTTCCGGGACAGGGCCATGAACACTGAAGCTTTCTTT	CASSFRDRAMNTEAFF
TRBJ1-1	.	TRBV27	TRBD1	TGTGCCAGCAGTTTTAGCGGACAGGGAATCTCTGAAGCTTTCTTT	CASSFSGQGISEAFF
TRBJ1-6	.	TRBV27	TRBD1	TGTGCCAGCATAACCCGGGACAGGAAATATTCACCCCTCCACTTT	CASITRDRKYSPLHF
TRBJ1-2	.	TRBV25-1	.	TGTGCCAGCAGTCCGACCGGGACATACTATGGCTACACCTTC	CASSPTGTYYGYTF
TRBJ1-1	.	TRBV3-1/TRBV3-2	.	TGTGCCAGCAGCCAATTGGGGAATGAAGCTTTCTTT	CASSQLGNEAFF
TRBJ1-3	.	TRBV4-1	.	TGCGCCAGCAGCCAAGATCCCCCCCCGCGACAGGCTGGAAACACCATATATTTT	CASSQDPPPRQAGNTIYF
TRBJ1-2	.	TRBV27	.	TGTGCCAGCAGTTTCGGCGAACCCTCGGCTGGTGGCTACACCTTC	CASSFGEPSAGGYTF
TRBJ2-2	.	TRBV5-1	.	TGCGCCAGCAGCTCCTCGGGGAACACCGGGGAGCTGTTTTTT	CASSSSGNTGELFF
TRBJ1-5	.	TRBV6-5	.	TGTGCCAGCCTGGGGGGGGCCAATCAGCCCCAGCATTTT	CASLGGANQPQHF
TRBJ1-5	.	TRBV5-8	.	TGTGCCAGCAGCCCCCGAGGACGTTCCAATCAGCCCCAGCATTTT	CASSPRGRSNQPQHF
TRBJ2-2	.	TRBV27	.	TGTGCCAGCCCAAACAGGGTTTCCGGGGAGCTGTTTTTT	CASPNRVSGELFF
TRBJ1-4	.	TRBV7-9	TRBD1	TGTGCCAGCAGCTCAACCGGACCACAGGGGGCTAATGAAAAACTGTTTTTT	CASSSTGPQGANEKLFF
TRBJ2-1	.	TRBV2	TRBD1	TGTGCCAGCAGCACTAAATTGGGGACAGGGGACAACAATGAGCAGTTCTTC	CASSTKLGTGDNNEQFF
TRBJ2-5	many	TRBV9	.	TGTGCCAGCAGCGCCCCCCCCGACCAGACCCAGTACTTC	CASSAPPDQTQYF
TRBJ2-1	.	TRBV5-5	.	TGTGCCAGCAGCTTAGGGCCCACTAGTAACAATGAGCAGTTCTTC	CASSLGPTSNNEQFF
TRBJ1-1	.	TRBV11-2	.	TGTGCCAGCAGCTTAGTCATACAGAACACTGAAGCTTTCTTT	CASSLVIQNTEAFF
TRBJ1-5	few	TRBV6-4	TRBD1	TGTGCCAGCAGTGACGACAGGGAAGGAGATCAGCCCCAGCATTTT	CASSDDREGDQPQHF
TRBJ2-5	.	TRBV7-3	.	TGTGCCAGCAGCTTAGCCGGCGGCCAAGAGACCCAGTACTTC	CASSLAGGQETQYF
TRBJ1-2	.	TRBV27	TRBD1	TGTGCCAGCAGTGCCCGGGGACAGGGTCCTTATGGCTACACCTTC	CASSARGQGPYGYTF
TRBJ2-6	.	TRBV6-1	.	TGTGCCAGCAGTGAAATTACTCGGGCTGGGGCCAACGTCCTGACTTTC	CASSEITRAGANVLTF
TRBJ1-3	.	TRBV5-4	TRBD1	TGTGCCAGCAGGGGACAGGGCTTAGGAAACACCATATATTTT	CASRGQGLGNTIYF
TRBJ2-1	.	TRBV5-6	TRBD1	TGTGCCAGCAGCTCCGGGACAGCGAGCAATGAGCAGTTCTTC	CASSSGTASNEQFF
TRBJ2-5	.	TRBV29-1	.	TGCAGCGTTGAAGGGGCTAGCAGAAAGGAGACCCAGTACTTC	CSVEGASRKETQYF
TRBJ2-2	.	TRBV7-3	TRBD1	TGTGCCAGCAGCTGGGGGACAGAGAACACCGGGGAGCTGTTTTTT	CASSWGTENTGELFF
TRBJ1-1	.	TRBV24-1	.	TGTGCCACCAGTGATCCTAGACGGAACACTGAAGCTTTCTTT	CATSDPRRNTEAFF
TRBJ2-7	.	TRBV6-2/TRBV6-3	.	TGTGCCAGCAGTTCGGGACCGGGTTCCTCCGAGCAGTACTTC	CASSSGPGSSEQYF
TRBJ2-3	.	TRBV15	TRBD2	TGTGCCACCAGCACGGGGGGAAGCACAGATACGCAGTATTTT	CATSTGGSTDTQYF
TRBJ1-1	.	TRBV5-1	.	TGCGCCAGCAAGAAATTGGGGGCCGGGGCCATGAACACTGAAGCTTTCTTT	CASKKLGAGAMNTEAFF
TRBJ2-7	.	TRBV15	.	TGTGCCACCAGCAGAGACCCGACAACCTACGAGCAGTACTTC	CATSRDPTTYEQYF
TRBJ1-4	.	TRBV7-9	TRBD1	TGTGCCAGCAGCCCTCGGACAGGGGGCAACGAAAAACTGTTTTTT	CASSPRTGGNEKLFF
TRBJ1-4	.	TRBV7-2	.	TGTGCCAGCAGCTCAGACGGGCCAGATGCAACTAATGAAAAACTGTTTTTT	CASSSDGPDATNEKLFF
TRBJ2-5	.	TRBV6-5	.	TGTGCCAGCAGCTCCGGGACACGCTTCCAAGAGACCCAGTACTTC	CASSSGTRFQETQYF
TRBJ2-1	.	TRBV29-1	.	TGCAGCGTTGCCGGGAGAGGGTCTTACAATGAGCAGTTCTTC	CSVAGRGSYNEQFF
TRBJ2-7	.	TRBV6-1	TRBD2	TGTGCCAGCAGTGATAGCGGGGAAGTCTACGAGCAGTACTTC	CASSDSGEVYEQYF
TRBJ2-6	.	TRBV7-9	.	TGTGCCAGCAGTTATACCATAGGCTCTGGGGCCAACGTCCTGACTTTC	CASSYTIGSGANVLTF
TRBJ1-4	.	TRBV5-1	TRBD1	TGCGCCAGCAGCCGAGACAGGGTTTCTAATGAAAAACTGTTTTTT	CASSRDRVSNEKLFF
TRBJ2-2	once	TRBV18	.	TGTGCCAGCTCACCGCAGGACGACGGCACCGGGGAGCTGTTTTTT	CASSPQDDGTGELFF
TRBJ1-4	.	TRBV5-8	TRBD1	TGTGCCAGCAGCTCTGATGGGACAGGGATTGAAAAACTGTTTTTT	CASSSDGTGIEKLFF
TRBJ2-7	.	TRBV11-2	.	TGTGCCAGCAGCTTGGGGGGTGCTGTCGGCGAGCAGTACTTC	CASSLGGAVGEQYF
TRBJ2-3	few	TRBV5-3	.	TGTGCCAGAAGCAACACAGAGGACGGGTCTAGCACAGATACGCAGTATTTT	CARSNTEDGSSTDTQYF